This T cell receptor beta chain was identified during a study of regulatory T cells. Broader study findings: Hydrophobic residues at CDR3 positions 6 and 7 were enriched in conventional CD4+ T cells of CD3G-deficient patients. Patient repertoires had restricted TRB V-J pairs and skewed V and J usage, most in Tregs.

Every patient with CD3G deficiency had evidence of autoimmunity. Patients aged 2 to 39 years had fewer naive and more memory CD4+ and CD8+ T cells. Sorting split CD4+ cells into CD25-high CD127-low Tregs and CD25-low CD127-high conventional T cells. Amplification used 52 TRBV primers and 13 TRBJ primers. Method: immunoSEQ multiplex PCR; TCRdb's copy keeps in-frame clones and lacks some. The sample shows approximately 37,000 clones, 75% to 90% of them seen only once. With regard to this clone: Its antigen is not identified.

This TCR was recovered from a young adult with CD3G deficiency. The sequenced sample consisted of conventional CD4+ T cells sorted from blood.

DNA of the CDR3: TGTGCCAGCAGACCTCACGGAGGGGACCGAGCCTACGAGCAGTACTTC. It translates to CASRPHGGDRAYEQYF. The chain uses TRBV28 and TRBJ2-7, with D tentatively TRBD2 (6 bases). The CDR3 length is 16 residues. Trimming pared 6 bases from V and 2 bases from J, leaving 20 bases between. Germline V CDR1 and CDR2: MDHEN, SYDVKM. The whole variable domain, filled in from reference TRBV28 and TRBJ2-7, reads DVKVTQSSRYLVKRTGEKVFLECVQDMDHENMFWYRQDPGLGLRLIYFSYDVKMKEKGDIPEGYSVSREKKERFSLILESASTNQTSMYLCASRPHGGDRAYEQYFGPGTRLTVT.